This passage covers 18 T cell receptor beta chains from one sample sequenced in a study of shared clonotypes between healthy human individuals. Sequencing used immunoSEQ multiplex PCR; TCRdb keeps in-frame clones, though not all of them. The sample lists 1.5 million to 2.5 million clones, around 96% occurring once. Naive-designated CD8 cells lacked CD45RO, were positively enriched for CCR7, and omitted terminally differentiated effector memory CD45RA+ cells. Sequencing input: naive CD8+ T cells sorted from blood. Source of these receptors: a young man in good health.

Remarks on this clone: A junction end diverges from the germline sequence, so it may reflect a read error. V and J are TRBV7-7 and TRBJ2-5; possible D gene TRBD2, 7 bases. The CDR3 is 14 amino acids. Per the germline V gene, CDR1 is SSHAT and CDR2 is FNYEAQ (reference sequence). Written as DNA, the CDR3 is TGTGCTAGCAGCTGGGGGGGCTGGGAAGAGACCCAGTACTTC. The encoded protein is CASSWGGWEETQYF.

The genes are TRBV7-6 and TRBJ2-7; TRBD2 matches 7 bases. CDR3 length equals 14 residues. CDR1 is SGHVS, CDR2 FNYEAQ, per germline. The trim removed 2 bases at V and 2 bases at J, leaving 3 bases unmatched. Here the CDR3 reads CASSLLAGPYEQYF. The CDR3 DNA reads as TGTGCCAGCAGCTTATTAGCGGGCCCCTACGAGCAGTACTTC.

As for this clone: Other DNA sequences of this sample code for an identical CDR3. The rearrangement joins TRBV9 to TRBJ2-7; no clear D. Germline CDR1 reads SGDLS; CDR2 reads YYNGEE. The CDR3 length is 13 residues. V dropped 0 bases and J dropped 6 bases, with 10 bases sitting between them. CDR3 sequence: CASSVVGVGEQYF. CDR3 in DNA: TGTGCCAGCAGCGTAGTTGGAGTTGGCGAGCAGTACTTC.

The chain links TRBV27 to TRBJ2-1; D is perhaps TRBD1 or TRBD2 (5 bases each). This CDR3 comprises 15 residues. V was cut by 3 bases and J by 9 bases, with 18 bases left in between. Germline V CDR1 and CDR2: MNHEY, SMNVEV (reference sequence). The CDR3, as DNA: TGTGCCAGCAGTTTCACAGTCTGGGGGAGAGCTGAGCAGTTCTTC. Its protein is CASSFTVWGRAEQFF.

As DNA, the CDR3 is TGTGCCAGCAGAGGGGACTTGCACAATGAGCAGTTCTTC. Translating it yields CASRGDLHNEQFF. The rearrangement uses TRBV11-2 and TRBJ2-1; D might be TRBD2 (6 bases). The V end lost 6 bases, the J end lost 5 bases, and 11 bases lay between the germline ends. This CDR3 spans 13 amino acids. The germline gives CDR1 SGHAT, CDR2 FQNNGV.

This chain joins TRBV27 and TRBJ2-7; D unresolved. V was pared by 0 bases and J by 2 bases, with 11 bases between. Germline V gives CDR1 MNHEY, CDR2 SMNVEV (reference sequence). The CDR3 covers 15 residues. In DNA form, the CDR3 reads TGTGCCAGCAGTTTATCAGCGACCGGAGCCTACGAGCAGTACTTC. Its protein product is CASSLSATGAYEQYF.

This clone has just a few counts. The chain is built from TRBV5-5 and TRBJ1-6; 7 bases are a match to TRBD1. The CDR3 is made up of 13 amino acids. In germline, CDR1 is SGHKS, CDR2 YYEKEE (reference sequence). Trimming cost V 3 bases and J 6 bases; bases outside gene matches: 0. This chain's CDR3 is CASSWDSNSPLHF. CDR3 nucleotide sequence: TGTGCCAGCAGCTGGGACAGTAATTCACCCCTCCACTTT.

This clone was detected only once. The chain carries TRBV10-3 and TRBJ1-5; D may be TRBD1 (5 bases). V gave up 0 bases and J gave up 5 bases, with 11 bases separating them. Germline CDR1 is ENHRY and CDR2 is SYGVKD. The CDR3 has 15 amino acids. The CDR3 DNA reads TGTGCCATCAGTGAGTCTCCAGGGAAAGATCAGCCCCAGCATTTT. Protein sequence: CAISESPGKDQPQHF.

The chain joins TRBV5-4 to TRBJ2-7; D is unresolved. Germline V CDR1 and CDR2: SGHNT, YYREEE (reference sequence). V dropped 4 bases and J dropped 2 bases, with 7 bases sitting between them. The CDR3 contains 12 residues. CDR3 bases: TGTGCCAGCAGCGTAGGGACCTACGAGCAGTACTTC. Its protein product is CASSVGTYEQYF.

The V and J genes are TRBV28 and TRBJ2-1, with TRBD1 matching over 8 bases. This CDR3 is 15 amino acids long. Losses at the gene ends were 6 bases for V and 7 bases for J; bases not matched to a gene: 11. Germline V gives CDR1 MDHEN, CDR2 SYDVKM. The CDR3 bases are TGTGCCAGCAGCGACAGGGGCGGACTACAGAATGAGCAGTTCTTC. Residues: CASSDRGGLQNEQFF.

CDR3 coding DNA: TGTGCCAGTAGTATAGCGGGGGGGCAATATAATGAGCAGTTCTTC. Its translation is CASSIAGGQYNEQFF. The chain links TRBV19 to TRBJ2-1; 8 nucleotides align to TRBD2. The CDR3 loop spans 15 amino acids. Per germline, CDR1 LNHDA and CDR2 SQIVND (reference sequence). J lost 7 bases, V lost 1 base, and 6 bases had no gene match.

This chain connects TRBV5-6 to TRBJ2-3; D may match TRBD1 or TRBD2 (5 bases each). V gave up 4 bases and J gave up 0 bases, with 18 bases separating them. CDR1 and CDR2 (germline): SGHDT, YYEEEE. This CDR3 is built from 17 residues. CDR3 in DNA: TGTGCCAGCAGCGAAACCGGGACCCGAGCTAGCACAGATACGCAGTATTTT. This gives the protein CASSETGTRASTDTQYF.

The chain uses TRBV19 and TRBJ2-3, with a possible D match to TRBD2 (6 bases). The length of the CDR3 is 15 residues. V lost 1 base and J lost 2, with 10 bases in between. Germline CDR1 is LNHDA and CDR2 is SQIVND (reference sequence). CDR3 in amino acids: CASSIVGLLTDTQYF. The CDR3 region has the DNA TGTGCCAGTAGTATAGTGGGACTCCTCACAGATACGCAGTATTTT.

The V gene is TRBV28, the J gene TRBJ2-7, with 8 bases matching TRBD1. The V gene's germline CDR1 is MDHEN and CDR2 SYDVKM. The V segment lost 6 bases and the J segment 5 bases; nucleotides outside the gene matches: 6. The CDR3 sequence is 13 residues long. The CDR3 region has the DNA TGTGCCAGCAGCTCGGACAGGGTCGACGAGCAGTACTTC. Translated, it gives CASSSDRVDEQYF.

The chain links TRBV5-6 to TRBJ2-7; 8 bases agree with TRBD1. The V gene's germline CDR1 is SGHDT and CDR2 YYEEEE. The CDR3 consists of 16 residues. V shed 2 bases, J shed 0 bases, and the junction held 7 bases outside the gene matches. CDR3 loop: CASSFQGAFSSYEQYF. In DNA, the CDR3 is TGTGCCAGCAGCTTTCAGGGGGCTTTTAGCTCCTACGAGCAGTACTTC.

CDR3 in DNA: TGTGCCAGCTCGGAGGGACAGGGGGCATCCGAGCAGTACTTC. The encoded protein is CASSEGQGASEQYF. This chain connects TRBV5-6 to TRBJ2-7, with 12 bases aligning to TRBD1. The CDR3 is 14 residues long. Losses at the gene ends were 7 bases for V and 6 bases for J; bases not matched to a gene: 8. In germline, CDR1 is SGHDT, CDR2 YYEEEE. The variable domain in full, with the rest retrieved from reference TRBV5-6 and TRBJ2-7, is DAGVTQSPTHLIKTRGQQVTLRCSPKSGHDTVSWYQQALGQGPQFIFQYYEEEERQRGNFPDRFSGHQFPNYSSELNVNALLLGDSALYLCASSEGQGASEQYFGPGTRLTVT.

The V and J genes are TRBV7-9 and TRBJ2-3; D is possibly TRBD2 (6 bases). V lost 4 bases and J lost 6, with 17 bases in between. The V gene's germline CDR1 is SEHNR and CDR2 FQNEAQ (reference sequence). CDR3 length: 15 residues. The CDR3 protein is CASSYGLREVDTQYF. CDR3 nucleotide sequence: TGTGCCAGCAGCTACGGACTGAGGGAGGTGGATACGCAGTATTTT.

This rearrangement joins TRBV27 to TRBJ1-2; D possibly corresponds to TRBD1 (5 bases). V was pared by 8 bases and J by 4 bases, with 17 bases between. This CDR3 has 14 residues. The germline V gene encodes CDR1 MNHEY and CDR2 SMNVEV (reference sequence). CDR3 bases: TGTGCCAGCGGTTCGGGGCAGGGATTCTATGGCTACACCTTC. Its protein is CASGSGQGFYGYTF.